These 13 T cell receptor beta chains originate from one sample sequenced in a study of T cell responses to AZD1222 COVID-19 vaccine. Some clones are missing from TCRdb's copy, which holds only in-frame ones; the method was immunoSEQ multiplex PCR. Of 95,000 to 150,000 clones in the sample, under 90% are singletons; the top ten hold roughly 4.5%. Here the sequenced sample was peripheral blood, taken on day 0 of AZD1222 vaccination. The source is an adult in good health.

The chain uses TRBV11-2 and TRBJ1-6; possibly TRBD1 for D (6 bases). CDR1 is SGHAT, CDR2 FQNNGV, per germline. V was shortened by 2 bases and J by 6 bases, with 8 bases between the two germline ends. The CDR3 has 14 residues. As DNA, the CDR3 is TGTGCCAGCAGCTTAAACAGGGCTAATTCACCCCTCCACTTT. Encoded protein: CASSLNRANSPLHF. Full variable domain (outside the CDR3, taken from reference TRBV11-2 and TRBJ1-6): EAGVAQSPRYKIIEKRQSVAFWCNPISGHATLYWYQQILGQGPKLLIQFQNNGVVDDSQLPKDRFSAERLKGVDSTLKIQPAKLEDSAVYLCASSLNRANSPLHFGNGTRLTVT.

The chain employs TRBV6-5 and TRBJ2-5; 8 bases are a match to TRBD2. CDR3 length: 15 residues. CDR1 is MNHEY and CDR2 is SVGAGI in the germline V gene. V lost 6 bases and J lost 5; bases outside the gene matches: 11. The CDR3 region has the DNA TGTGCCAGCAGGCAGGCCGGGGGGGCCGGGGAGACCCAGTACTTC. This encodes CASRQAGGAGETQYF.

V usage is TRBV7-8 and J usage is TRBJ1-5, with D unclear. Trimming pared 2 bases from V and 4 bases from J, leaving 9 bases between. The CDR3 has 14 residues. Germline CDR1 and CDR2: SGHVS and FQNEAQ. CDR3 protein: CASSLFDRNQPQHF. In nucleotides, the CDR3 is TGTGCCAGCAGCTTATTCGATCGGAATCAGCCCCAGCATTTT.

This clone has more than one count but fewer than ten. The rearrangement links TRBV18 to TRBJ1-1, with 7 positions matching TRBD1. The trim removed 3 bases at V and 7 bases at J, leaving 5 bases unmatched. The germline CDR1 and CDR2 sequences are KGHSH and LQKENI. The CDR3 runs 13 residues. The CDR3 protein is CASSPGGGDEAFF. For the CDR3, the DNA is TGTGCCAGCTCACCGGGAGGGGGCGATGAAGCTTTCTTT.

The V gene is TRBV27, the J gene TRBJ2-2; 9 bases match TRBD1. CDR1 and CDR2 from the germline V gene are MNHEY and SMNVEV (reference sequence). The CDR3 runs 18 residues. Trimming cost V 5 bases and J 1 base; bases outside gene matches: 11. The CDR3 coding sequence is TGTGCCAGCAGTGAACTTGGGACAGGGTCCTTGAACACCGGGGAGCTGTTTTTT. As protein: CASSELGTGSLNTGELFF.

The chain recombines TRBV2 with TRBJ1-6; tentatively, D is TRBD1 (5 bases). V lost 2 bases and J lost 4, with 18 bases in between. Germline assignment: CDR1 SNHLY and CDR2 FYNNEI. The CDR3 is 18 amino acids. CDR3 amino acids: CASSENFPPREYNSPLHF. CDR3 bases: TGTGCCAGCAGTGAAAATTTTCCACCCAGGGAATATAATTCACCCCTCCACTTT.

The chain recombines TRBV29-1 with TRBJ2-7, with TRBD2 identical over 11 bases. V lost 4 bases, J lost 3 bases, and 5 bases stayed unmatched. Germline CDR1 SQVTM, CDR2 ANQGSEA. CDR3 length: 14 amino acids. The CDR3 region is CSVVGTSGFYEQYF. The CDR3, as DNA: TGCAGCGTTGTAGGGACTAGCGGTTTCTACGAGCAGTACTTC.

The CDR3 sequence is CASRGQKAEAFF. The CDR3 DNA is TGTGCCAGCAGGGGCCAGAAGGCTGAAGCTTTCTTT. This rearrangement joins TRBV6-5 to TRBJ1-1, with D uncertain. V gave up 6 bases and J gave up 6 bases, with 11 bases separating them. This CDR3 has 12 residues. The germline CDR1 and CDR2 sequences are MNHEY and SVGAGI.

The chain links TRBV10-1 to TRBJ2-5; D may be TRBD1 (6 bases). Germline V gene sequence: CDR1 WNHNN, CDR2 SYGVQD (reference sequence). The CDR3 is 13 amino acids. With 6 bases removed from V and 4 bases from J, the gap between germline ends came to 12 bases. The CDR3 sequence: CASRITGLETQYF. The CDR3 coding sequence is TGCGCCAGCAGAATTACAGGGTTAGAGACCCAGTACTTC.

This clone was seen only a few times. This chain connects TRBV6-4 to TRBJ2-3, with a weak D call TRBD2 (7 bases). CDR3 length: 13 amino acids. Germline V CDR1 and CDR2: MRHNA, SNTAGT. V gave up 8 bases and J gave up 0 bases, with 9 bases separating them. CDR3 DNA: TGTGCCAGCGGGGGGGCTAGCACAGATACGCAGTATTTT. Translation gives CASGGASTDTQYF.

The chain joins TRBV6-1 to TRBJ2-3; 7 bases align to TRBD1. This CDR3 region has 16 residues. CDR1 and CDR2 from the germline V gene are MNHNS and SASEGT. The V segment lost 2 bases and the J segment 0 bases; nucleotides outside the gene matches: 5. CDR3 region: CASSERLQGSTDTQYF. The CDR3 bases are TGTGCCAGCAGTGAACGGTTACAGGGGAGCACAGATACGCAGTATTTT.

The chain couples TRBV20-1 to TRBJ1-1; D ambiguous. Between the trimmed V and J ends, which lost 6 bases and 7 bases, there was a span of 12 bases. The CDR3 spans 11 residues. The germline gives CDR1 DFQATT, CDR2 SNEGSKA (reference sequence). The CDR3 coding sequence is TGCAGTGCGTCTACGTGGGGTGAAGCTTTCTTT. Protein: CSASTWGEAFF.

The chain couples TRBV29-1 to TRBJ2-1, with 11 positions matching TRBD2. V was pared by 3 bases and J by 3 bases, with 4 bases of the junction left unmatched. Germline CDR1 reads SQVTM; CDR2 reads ANQGSEA. CDR3 size: 15 residues. The CDR3: CSVDQLAGGYNEQFF. CDR3 in DNA: TGCAGCGTTGACCAGCTAGCGGGGGGCTACAATGAGCAGTTCTTC.